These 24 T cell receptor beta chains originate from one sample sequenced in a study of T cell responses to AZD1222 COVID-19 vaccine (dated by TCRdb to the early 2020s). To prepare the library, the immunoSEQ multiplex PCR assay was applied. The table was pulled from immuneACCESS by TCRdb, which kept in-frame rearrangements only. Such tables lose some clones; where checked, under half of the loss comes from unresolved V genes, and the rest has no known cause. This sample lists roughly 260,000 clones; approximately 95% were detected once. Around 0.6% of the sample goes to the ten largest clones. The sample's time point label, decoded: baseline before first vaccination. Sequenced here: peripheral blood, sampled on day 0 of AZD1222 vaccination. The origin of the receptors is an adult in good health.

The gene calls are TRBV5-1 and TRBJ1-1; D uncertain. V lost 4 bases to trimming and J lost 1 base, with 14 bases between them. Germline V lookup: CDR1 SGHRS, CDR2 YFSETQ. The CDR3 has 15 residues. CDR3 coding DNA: TGCGCCAGCAGCCCACAAGGACCCTCGAACACTGAAGCTTTCTTT. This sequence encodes CASSPQGPSNTEAFF.

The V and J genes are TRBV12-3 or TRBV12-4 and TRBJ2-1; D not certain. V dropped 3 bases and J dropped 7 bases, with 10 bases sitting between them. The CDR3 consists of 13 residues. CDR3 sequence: CASSLGGPNEQFF. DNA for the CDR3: TGTGCCAGCAGTTTGGGCGGCCCTAATGAGCAGTTCTTC.

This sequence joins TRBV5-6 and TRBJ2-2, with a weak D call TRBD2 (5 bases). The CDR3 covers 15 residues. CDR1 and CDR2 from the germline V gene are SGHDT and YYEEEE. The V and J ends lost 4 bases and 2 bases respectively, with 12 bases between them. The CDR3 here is CASSLRTFNTGELFF. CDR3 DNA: TGTGCCAGCAGCCTGAGGACTTTTAACACCGGGGAGCTGTTTTTT.

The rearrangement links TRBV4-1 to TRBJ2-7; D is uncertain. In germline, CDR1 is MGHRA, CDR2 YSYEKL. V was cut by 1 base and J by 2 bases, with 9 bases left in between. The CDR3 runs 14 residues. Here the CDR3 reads CASSQVHGPYEQYF. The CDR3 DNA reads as TGCGCCAGCAGCCAAGTGCACGGGCCCTACGAGCAGTACTTC.

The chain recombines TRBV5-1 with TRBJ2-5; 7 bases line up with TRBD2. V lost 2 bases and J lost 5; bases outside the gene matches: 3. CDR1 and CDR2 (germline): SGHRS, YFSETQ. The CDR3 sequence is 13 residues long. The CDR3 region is CASSFQGGETQYF. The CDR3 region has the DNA TGCGCCAGCAGCTTCCAGGGAGGGGAGACCCAGTACTTC.

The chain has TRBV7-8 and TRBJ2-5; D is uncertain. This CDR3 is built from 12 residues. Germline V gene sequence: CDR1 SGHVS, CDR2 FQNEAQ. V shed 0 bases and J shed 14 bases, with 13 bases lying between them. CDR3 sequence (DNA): TGTGCCAGCAGCTTAGCGGGCACTCCCGGCTACTTC. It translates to CASSLAGTPGYF.

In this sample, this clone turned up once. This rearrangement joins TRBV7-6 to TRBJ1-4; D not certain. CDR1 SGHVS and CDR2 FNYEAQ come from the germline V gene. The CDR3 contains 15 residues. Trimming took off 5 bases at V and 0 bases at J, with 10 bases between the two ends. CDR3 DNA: TGTGCCAGCAGCCCGAACTCCGCAACTAATGAAAAACTGTTTTTT. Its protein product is CASSPNSATNEKLFF.

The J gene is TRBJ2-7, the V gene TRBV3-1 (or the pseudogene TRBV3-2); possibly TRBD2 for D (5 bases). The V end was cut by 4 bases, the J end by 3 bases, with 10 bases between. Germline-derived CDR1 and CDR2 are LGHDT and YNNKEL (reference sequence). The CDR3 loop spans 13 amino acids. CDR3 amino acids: CASSPLASYEQYF. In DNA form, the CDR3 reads TGTGCCAGCAGCCCCTTAGCGAGCTACGAGCAGTACTTC.

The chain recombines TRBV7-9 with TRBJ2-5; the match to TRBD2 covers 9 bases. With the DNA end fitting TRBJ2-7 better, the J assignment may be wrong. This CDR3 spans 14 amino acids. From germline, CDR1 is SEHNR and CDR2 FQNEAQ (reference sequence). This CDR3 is CASSISGSGGEQYF. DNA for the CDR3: TGTGCCAGCAGCATTAGCGGGAGTGGCGGCGAGCAGTACTTC.

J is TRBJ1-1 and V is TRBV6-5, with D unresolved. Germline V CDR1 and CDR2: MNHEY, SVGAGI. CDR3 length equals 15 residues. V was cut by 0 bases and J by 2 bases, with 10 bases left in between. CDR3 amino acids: CASSYSPGRNTEAFF. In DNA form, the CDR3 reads TGTGCCAGCAGTTACTCACCGGGGAGAAACACTGAAGCTTTCTTT.

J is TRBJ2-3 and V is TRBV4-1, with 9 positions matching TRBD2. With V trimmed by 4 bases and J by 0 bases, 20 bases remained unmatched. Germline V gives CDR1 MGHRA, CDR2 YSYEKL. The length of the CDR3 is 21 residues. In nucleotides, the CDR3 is TGCGCCAGCAGCCGAAAAGGCATAGCTAGCGGGATCCCCCCCAGCACAGATACGCAGTATTTT. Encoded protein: CASSRKGIASGIPPSTDTQYF.

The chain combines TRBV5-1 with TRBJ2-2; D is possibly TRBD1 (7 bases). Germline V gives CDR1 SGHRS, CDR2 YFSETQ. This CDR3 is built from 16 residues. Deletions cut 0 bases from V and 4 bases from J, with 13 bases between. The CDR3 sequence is CASSLARRGVTGELFF. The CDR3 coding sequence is TGCGCCAGCAGCTTGGCCCGCAGGGGGGTCACCGGGGAGCTGTTTTTT.

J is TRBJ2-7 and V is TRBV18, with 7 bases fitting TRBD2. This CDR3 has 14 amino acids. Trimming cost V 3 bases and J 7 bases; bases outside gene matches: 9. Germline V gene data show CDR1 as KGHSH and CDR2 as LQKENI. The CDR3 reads CASSPEAGVREQYF. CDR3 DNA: TGTGCCAGCTCACCTGAGGCGGGGGTACGGGAGCAGTACTTC.

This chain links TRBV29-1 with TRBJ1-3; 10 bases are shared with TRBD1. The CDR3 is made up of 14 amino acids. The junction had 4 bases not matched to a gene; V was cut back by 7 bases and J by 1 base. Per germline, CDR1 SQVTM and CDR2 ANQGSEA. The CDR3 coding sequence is TGCAGCGCTCGACAGGGGGCTTCTGGAAACACCATATATTTT. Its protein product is CSARQGASGNTIYF.

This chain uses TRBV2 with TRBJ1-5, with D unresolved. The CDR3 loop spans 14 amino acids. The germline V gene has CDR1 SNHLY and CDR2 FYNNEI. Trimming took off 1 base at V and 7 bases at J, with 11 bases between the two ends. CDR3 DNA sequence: TGTGCCAGCAGTGAAGAAGGAGGTGGGCAGCCCCAGCATTTT. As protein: CASSEEGGGQPQHF.

The CDR3 is CASRLATGNPFQTEAFF. CDR3 nucleotides: TGTGCAAGTCGCTTAGCGACAGGAAATCCTTTTCAAACTGAAGCTTTCTTT. The chain combines TRBV12-2 with TRBJ1-1; TRBD1 reflects the table's D call only, with no check against the DNA. TRBV12-2 is a listed pseudogene. The CDR3 runs 17 residues.

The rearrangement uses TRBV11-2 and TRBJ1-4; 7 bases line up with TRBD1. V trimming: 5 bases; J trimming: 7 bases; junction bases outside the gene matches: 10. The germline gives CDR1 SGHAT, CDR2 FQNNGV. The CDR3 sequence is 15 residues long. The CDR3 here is CASSARTGMSEKLFF. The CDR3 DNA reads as TGTGCCAGCAGCGCCCGGACAGGAATGAGTGAAAAACTGTTTTTT.

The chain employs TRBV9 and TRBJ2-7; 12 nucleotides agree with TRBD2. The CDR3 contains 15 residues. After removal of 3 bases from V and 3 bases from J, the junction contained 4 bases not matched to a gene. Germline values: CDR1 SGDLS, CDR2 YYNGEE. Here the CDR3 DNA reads TGTGCCAGCAGCGCGGGACTAGCGGGCTTCTACGAGCAGTACTTC. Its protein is CASSAGLAGFYEQYF. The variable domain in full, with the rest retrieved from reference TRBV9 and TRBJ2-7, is DSGVTQTPKHLITATGQRVTLRCSPRSGDLSVYWYQQSLDQGLQFLIQYYNGEERAKGNILERFSAQQFPDLHSELNLSSLELGDSALYFCASSAGLAGFYEQYFGPGTRLTVT.

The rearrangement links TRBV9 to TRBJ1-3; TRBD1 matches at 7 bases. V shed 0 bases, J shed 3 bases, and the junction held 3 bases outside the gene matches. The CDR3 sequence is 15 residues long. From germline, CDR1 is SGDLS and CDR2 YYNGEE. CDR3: CASSVARQGGNTIYF. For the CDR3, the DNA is TGTGCCAGCAGCGTAGCCCGACAGGGTGGAAACACCATATATTTT.

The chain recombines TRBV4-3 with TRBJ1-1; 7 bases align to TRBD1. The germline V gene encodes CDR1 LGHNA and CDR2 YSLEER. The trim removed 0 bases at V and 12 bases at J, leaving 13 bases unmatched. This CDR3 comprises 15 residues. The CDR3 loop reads CASSQDGNQGVKTFF. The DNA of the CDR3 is TGCGCCAGCAGCCAAGATGGCAACCAGGGGGTAAAAACTTTCTTT.

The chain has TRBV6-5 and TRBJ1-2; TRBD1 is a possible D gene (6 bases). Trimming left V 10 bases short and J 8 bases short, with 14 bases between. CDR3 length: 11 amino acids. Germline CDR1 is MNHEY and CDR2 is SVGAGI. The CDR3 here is CATRQEGGYTF. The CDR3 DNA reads TGTGCCACCCGACAGGAGGGAGGCTACACCTTC.

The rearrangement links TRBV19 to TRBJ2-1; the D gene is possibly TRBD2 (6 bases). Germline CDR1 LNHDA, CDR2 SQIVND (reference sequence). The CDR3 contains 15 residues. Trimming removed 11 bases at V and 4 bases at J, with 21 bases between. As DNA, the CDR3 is TGTGCCTCCCGGGTAGGAGGGGCCAAATACAATGAGCAGTTCTTC. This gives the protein CASRVGGAKYNEQFF.

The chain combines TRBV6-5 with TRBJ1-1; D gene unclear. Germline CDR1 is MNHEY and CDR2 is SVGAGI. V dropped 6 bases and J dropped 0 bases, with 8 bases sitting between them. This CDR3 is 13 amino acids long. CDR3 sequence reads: CASRDYMNTEAFF. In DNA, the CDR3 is TGTGCCAGCAGAGACTACATGAACACTGAAGCTTTCTTT.

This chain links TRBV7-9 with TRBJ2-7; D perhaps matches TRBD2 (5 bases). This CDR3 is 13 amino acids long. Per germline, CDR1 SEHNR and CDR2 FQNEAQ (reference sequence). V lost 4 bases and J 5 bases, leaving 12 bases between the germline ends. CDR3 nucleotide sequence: TGTGCCAGCAGCTATGGGGAGTTCGACGAGCAGTACTTC. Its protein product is CASSYGEFDEQYF.